A selection of T cell receptor beta chains follows, all from one sample in a study of blood T cell repertoires in COVID-19. The assay was immunoSEQ multiplex PCR, and TCRdb's table has in-frame clones only and misses some. The repertoire holds around 450,000 clones, with around 90% as singletons. The material sequenced was PBMCs or T cells enriched from blood (not recorded which). Receptors were obtained from a woman aged 18 to 35 who had recovered from COVID-19. Both conserved end residues are part of each CDR3.

TRBV7-2	TRBJ1-6	CASSLDERTAYNSPLHF
TRBV2	TRBJ2-1	CASSDTRGGLSNEQFF
TRBV7-9	TRBJ1-4	CASSDNRGEGEKLFF
TRBV6-1	TRBJ1-1	CASRKGGDTEAFF
TRBV2	TRBJ2-5	CATGGALRATETQYF
TRBV10-1	TRBJ2-7	CASQTTGGNYEQYF
TRBV12-3/TRBV12-4	TRBJ1-6	CASSLSDSPLHF
TRBV15	TRBJ2-1	CATSRDPHDRGDEQFF
TRBV6-1	TRBJ2-2	CASSEPGGVLPANTGELFF
TRBV11-2	TRBJ1-2	CASSLLSNYGYTF
TRBV6-1	TRBJ1-5	CASSERGQGGNQPQHF
TRBV6-5	TRBJ1-2	CASSYSRGQDSSRTF
TRBV10-3	TRBJ2-3	CAISAPPIPGVTDTQYF
TRBV2	TRBJ2-5	CASSKDRQETQYF
TRBV5-4	TRBJ2-1	CASSSSGGAGEQFF
TRBV7-3	TRBJ1-1	CASSTVQGTEAFF
TRBV10-2	TRBJ2-5	CASSDPSGQETQYF
TRBV12-5	TRBJ1-6	CASGHDSLNSPLHF
TRBV28	TRBJ1-2	CASSPRDRGLLGTF
TRBV2	TRBJ1-1	CASSGQIAEAFF
TRBV29-1	TRBJ2-2	CSVDKAGDGGELFF
TRBV7-2	TRBJ2-3	CASSSGLQDTQYF
TRBV29-1	TRBJ2-1	CSVEPAGLYNEQFF
TRBV10-1	TRBJ1-1	CASSSGQGTEAFF
TRBV6-5	TRBJ1-1	CASSSSTGGGTEAFF
TRBV5-1	TRBJ1-4	CASSVWTRGGNEKLFF
TRBV11-3	TRBJ2-3	CASSLASNADTQYF
TRBV29-1	TRBJ2-1	CSVGDGGGAYNEQFF
TRBV5-1	TRBJ2-3	CASREPGQGTDTQYF
TRBV5-1	TRBJ2-2	CASSLLAGGPDTGELFF
TRBV30	TRBJ1-3	CAWSVLQVSSGNTIYF
TRBV27	TRBJ2-4	CASSSIGDSSNQYF
TRBV6-5	TRBJ2-7	CASSPRDSGYGEQYF
TRBV11-3	TRBJ2-7	CASSQDRNYEQYF
TRBV30	TRBJ1-1	CAWSVSRSGTEAFF
TRBV12-5	TRBJ1-3	CASETDREGNTIYF
TRBV19	TRBJ2-3	CASSKGTGASTDTQYF
TRBV4-1	TRBJ2-2	CASSRDRGRDGELFF
TRBV5-1	TRBJ1-4	CASSLAIEGVLFF
TRBV10-3	TRBJ1-2	CAISEAGDGYTF
TRBV11-2	TRBJ2-1	CASSLEGRNEQFF
TRBV5-3	TRBJ1-5	CARSPGLTPQHF
TRBV12-5	TRBJ1-6	CASGSRTGVPDSPLHF
TRBV30	TRBJ1-2	CAWSVLRDRKGYGYTF
TRBV5-1	TRBJ1-6	CASSLGIQGVASPLHF
TRBV4-1	TRBJ2-5	CASSQVGLQETQYF
TRBV28	TRBJ1-1	CASSFTGTVNTEAFF
TRBV5-4	TRBJ2-3	CASWASGVDTQYF
TRBV7-4	TRBJ1-2	CASSLPTSGRLNYGYTF
TRBV6-4	TRBJ2-5	CASSVGQGVGTQYF
TRBV7-2	TRBJ1-5	CASSPRAGFQPQHF